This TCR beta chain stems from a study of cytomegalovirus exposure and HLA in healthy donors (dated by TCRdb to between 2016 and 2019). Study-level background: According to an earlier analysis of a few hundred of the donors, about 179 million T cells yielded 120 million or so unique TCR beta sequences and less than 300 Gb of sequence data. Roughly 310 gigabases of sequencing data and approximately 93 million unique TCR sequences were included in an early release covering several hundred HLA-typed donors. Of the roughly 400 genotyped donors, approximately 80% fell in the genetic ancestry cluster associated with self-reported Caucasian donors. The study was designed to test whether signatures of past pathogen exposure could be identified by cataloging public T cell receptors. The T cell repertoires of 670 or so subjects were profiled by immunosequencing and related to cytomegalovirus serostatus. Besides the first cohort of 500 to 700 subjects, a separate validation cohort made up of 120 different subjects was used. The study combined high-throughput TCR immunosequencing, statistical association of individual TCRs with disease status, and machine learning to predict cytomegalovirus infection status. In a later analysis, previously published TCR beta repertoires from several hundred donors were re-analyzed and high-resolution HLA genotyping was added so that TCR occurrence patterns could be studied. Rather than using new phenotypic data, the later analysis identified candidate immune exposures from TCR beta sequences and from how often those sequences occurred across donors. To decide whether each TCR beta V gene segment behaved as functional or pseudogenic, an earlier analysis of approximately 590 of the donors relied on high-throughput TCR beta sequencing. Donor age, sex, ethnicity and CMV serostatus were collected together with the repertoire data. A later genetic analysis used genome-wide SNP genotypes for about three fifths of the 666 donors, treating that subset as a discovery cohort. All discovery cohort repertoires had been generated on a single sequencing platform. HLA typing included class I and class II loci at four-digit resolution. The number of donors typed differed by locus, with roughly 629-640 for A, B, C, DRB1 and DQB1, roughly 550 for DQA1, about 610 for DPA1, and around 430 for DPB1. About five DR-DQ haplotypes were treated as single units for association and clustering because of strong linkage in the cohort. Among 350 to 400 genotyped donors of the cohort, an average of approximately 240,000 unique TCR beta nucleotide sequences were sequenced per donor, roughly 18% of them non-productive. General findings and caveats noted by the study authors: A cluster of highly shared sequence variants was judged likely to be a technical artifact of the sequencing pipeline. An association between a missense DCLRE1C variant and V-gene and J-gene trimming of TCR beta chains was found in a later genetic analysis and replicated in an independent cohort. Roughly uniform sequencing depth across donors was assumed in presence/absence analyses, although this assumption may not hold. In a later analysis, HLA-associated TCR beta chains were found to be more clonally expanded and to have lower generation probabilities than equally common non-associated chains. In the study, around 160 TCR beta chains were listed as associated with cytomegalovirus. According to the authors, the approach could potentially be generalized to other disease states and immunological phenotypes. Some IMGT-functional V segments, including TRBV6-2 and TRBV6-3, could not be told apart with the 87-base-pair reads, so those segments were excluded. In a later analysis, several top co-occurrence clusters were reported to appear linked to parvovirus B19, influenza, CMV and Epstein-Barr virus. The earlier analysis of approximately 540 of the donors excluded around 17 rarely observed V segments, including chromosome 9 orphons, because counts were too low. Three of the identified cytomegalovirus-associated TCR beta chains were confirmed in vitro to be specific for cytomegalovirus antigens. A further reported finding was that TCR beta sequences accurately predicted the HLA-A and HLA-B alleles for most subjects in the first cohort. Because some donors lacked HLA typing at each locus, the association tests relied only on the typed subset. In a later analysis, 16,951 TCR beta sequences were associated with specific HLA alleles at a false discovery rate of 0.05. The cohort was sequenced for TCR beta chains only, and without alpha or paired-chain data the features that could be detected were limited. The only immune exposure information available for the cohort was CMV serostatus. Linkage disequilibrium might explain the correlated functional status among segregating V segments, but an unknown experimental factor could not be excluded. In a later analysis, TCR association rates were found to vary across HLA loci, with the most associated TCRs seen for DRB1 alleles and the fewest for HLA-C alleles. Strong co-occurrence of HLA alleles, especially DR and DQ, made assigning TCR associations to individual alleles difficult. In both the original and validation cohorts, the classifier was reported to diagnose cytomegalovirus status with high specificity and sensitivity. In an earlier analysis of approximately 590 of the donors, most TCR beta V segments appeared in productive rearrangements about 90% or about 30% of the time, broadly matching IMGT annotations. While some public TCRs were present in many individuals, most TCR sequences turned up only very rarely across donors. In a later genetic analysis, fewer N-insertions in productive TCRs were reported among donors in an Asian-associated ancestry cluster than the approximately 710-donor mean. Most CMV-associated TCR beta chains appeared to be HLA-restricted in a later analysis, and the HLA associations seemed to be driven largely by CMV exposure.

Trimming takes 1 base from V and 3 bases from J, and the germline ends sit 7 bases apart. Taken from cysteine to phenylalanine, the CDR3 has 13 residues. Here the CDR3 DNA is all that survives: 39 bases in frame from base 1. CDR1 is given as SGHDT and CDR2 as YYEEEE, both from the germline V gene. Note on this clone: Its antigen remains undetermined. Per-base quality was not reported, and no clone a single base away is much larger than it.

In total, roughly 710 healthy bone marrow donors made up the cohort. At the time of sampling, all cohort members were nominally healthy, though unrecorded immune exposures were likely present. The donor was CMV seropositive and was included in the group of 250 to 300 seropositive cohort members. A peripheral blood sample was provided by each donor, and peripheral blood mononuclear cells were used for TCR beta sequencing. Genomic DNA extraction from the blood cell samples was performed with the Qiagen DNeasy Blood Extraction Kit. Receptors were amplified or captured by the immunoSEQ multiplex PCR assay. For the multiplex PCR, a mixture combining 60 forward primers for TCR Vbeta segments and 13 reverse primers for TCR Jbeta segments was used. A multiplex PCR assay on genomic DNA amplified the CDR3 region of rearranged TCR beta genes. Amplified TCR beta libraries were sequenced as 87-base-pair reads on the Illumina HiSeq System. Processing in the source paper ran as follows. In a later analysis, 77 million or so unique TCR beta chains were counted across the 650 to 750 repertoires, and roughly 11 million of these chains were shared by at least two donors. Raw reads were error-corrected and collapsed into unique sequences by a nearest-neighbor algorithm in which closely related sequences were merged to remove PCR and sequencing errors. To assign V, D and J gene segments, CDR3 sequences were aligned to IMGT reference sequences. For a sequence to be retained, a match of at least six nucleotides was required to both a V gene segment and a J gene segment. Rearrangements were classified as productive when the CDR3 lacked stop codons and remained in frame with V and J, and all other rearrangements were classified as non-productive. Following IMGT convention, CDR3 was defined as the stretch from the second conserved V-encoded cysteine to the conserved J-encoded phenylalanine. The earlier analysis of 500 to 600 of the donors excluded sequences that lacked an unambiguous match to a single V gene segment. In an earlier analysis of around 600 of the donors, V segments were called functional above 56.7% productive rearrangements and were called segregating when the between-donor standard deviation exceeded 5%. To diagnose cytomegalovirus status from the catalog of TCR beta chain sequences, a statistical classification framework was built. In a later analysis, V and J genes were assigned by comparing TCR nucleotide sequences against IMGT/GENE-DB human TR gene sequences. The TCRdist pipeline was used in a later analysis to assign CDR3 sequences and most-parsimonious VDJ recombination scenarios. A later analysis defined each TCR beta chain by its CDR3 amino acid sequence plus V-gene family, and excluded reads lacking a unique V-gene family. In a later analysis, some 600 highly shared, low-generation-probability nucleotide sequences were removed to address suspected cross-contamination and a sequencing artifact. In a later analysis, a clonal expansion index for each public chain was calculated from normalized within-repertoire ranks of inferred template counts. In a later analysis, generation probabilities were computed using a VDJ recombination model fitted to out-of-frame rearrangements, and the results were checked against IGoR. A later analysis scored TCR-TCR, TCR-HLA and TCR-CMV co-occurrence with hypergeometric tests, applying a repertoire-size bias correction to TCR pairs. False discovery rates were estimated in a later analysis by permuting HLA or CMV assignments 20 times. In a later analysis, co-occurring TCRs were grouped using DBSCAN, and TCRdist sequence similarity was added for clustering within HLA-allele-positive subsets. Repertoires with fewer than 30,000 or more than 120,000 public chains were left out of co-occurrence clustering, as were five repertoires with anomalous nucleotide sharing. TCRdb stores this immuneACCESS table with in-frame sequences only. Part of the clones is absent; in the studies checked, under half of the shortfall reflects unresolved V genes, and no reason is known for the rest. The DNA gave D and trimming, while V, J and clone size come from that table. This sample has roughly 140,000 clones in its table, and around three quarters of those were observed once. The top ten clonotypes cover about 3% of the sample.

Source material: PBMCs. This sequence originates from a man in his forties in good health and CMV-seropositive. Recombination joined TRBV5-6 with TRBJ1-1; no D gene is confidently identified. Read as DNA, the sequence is TGTGCCAGCAGCTTGATTCAGGACACTGAAGCTTTCTTT. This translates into CASSLIQDTEAFF.